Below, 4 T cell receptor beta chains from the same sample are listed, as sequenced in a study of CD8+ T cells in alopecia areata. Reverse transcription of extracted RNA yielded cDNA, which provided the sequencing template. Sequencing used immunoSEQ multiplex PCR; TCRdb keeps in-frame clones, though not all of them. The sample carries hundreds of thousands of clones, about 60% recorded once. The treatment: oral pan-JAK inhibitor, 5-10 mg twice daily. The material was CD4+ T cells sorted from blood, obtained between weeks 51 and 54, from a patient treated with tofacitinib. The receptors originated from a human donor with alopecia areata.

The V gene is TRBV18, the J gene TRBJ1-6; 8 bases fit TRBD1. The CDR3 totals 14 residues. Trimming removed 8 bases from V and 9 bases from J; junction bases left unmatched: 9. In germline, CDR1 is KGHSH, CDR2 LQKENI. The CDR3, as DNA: TGTGCCAGCCGAATGGACAGGGACGGTTCACCCCTCCACTTT. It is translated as CASRMDRDGSPLHF. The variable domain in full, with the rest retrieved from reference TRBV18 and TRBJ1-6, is NAGVMQNPRHLVRRRGQEARLRCSPMKGHSHVYWYRQLPEEGLKFMVYLQKENIIDESGMPKERFSAEFPKEGPSILRIQQVVRGDSAAYFCASRMDRDGSPLHFGNGTRLTVT.

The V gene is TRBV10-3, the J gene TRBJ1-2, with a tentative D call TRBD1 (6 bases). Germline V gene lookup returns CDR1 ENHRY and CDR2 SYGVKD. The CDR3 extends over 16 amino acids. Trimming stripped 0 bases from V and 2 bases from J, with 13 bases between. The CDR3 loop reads CAISESSGQGNYGYTF. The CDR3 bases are TGTGCCATCAGTGAGTCCTCTGGGCAGGGGAACTATGGCTACACCTTC.

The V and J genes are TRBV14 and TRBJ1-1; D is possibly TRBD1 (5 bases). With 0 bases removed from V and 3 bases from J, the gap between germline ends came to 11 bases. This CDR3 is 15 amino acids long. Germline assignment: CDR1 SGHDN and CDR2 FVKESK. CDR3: CASSQEIRGYTEAFF. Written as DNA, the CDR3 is TGTGCCAGCAGCCAAGAGATCCGGGGCTACACTGAAGCTTTCTTT. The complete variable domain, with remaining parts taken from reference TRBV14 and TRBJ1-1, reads EAGVTQFPSHSVIEKGQTVTLRCDPISGHDNLYWYRRVMGKEIKFLLHFVKESKQDESGMPNNRFLAERTGGTYSTLKVQPAELEDSGVYFCASSQEIRGYTEAFFGQGTRLTVV.

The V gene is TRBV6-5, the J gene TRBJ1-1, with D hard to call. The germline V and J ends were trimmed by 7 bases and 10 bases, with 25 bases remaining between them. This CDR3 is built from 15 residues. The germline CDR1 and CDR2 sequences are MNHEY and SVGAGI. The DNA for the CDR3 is TGTGCCAGCATGGGTTGGGGTGTAAGTGGGTCAGGAGCTTTCTTT. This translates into CASMGWGVSGSGAFF.